The rows below give T cell receptor beta chains drawn from one sample of a study of beta chain features in type 1 diabetes. The repertoire was sequenced with immunoSEQ multiplex PCR; TCRdb's copy has only in-frame clones and lacks some. The sample carries about 410,000 clones, around 13% recorded once. Input material: naive CD4+ T cells from blood. These receptors all come from a man between 25 and 39 years old in good health. Each CDR3 is given with its conserved first and last residue. Each record gives: D gene, clone size, J gene, V gene, CDR3 protein, CDR3 DNA. The D gene is left open where the match is weak. A row's size may be missing; if present it is once, few, many or a size class.

D: TRBD1; size: few; J: TRBJ2-7; V: TRBV28; CDR3: CASTKGNRGHEQYF; DNA: TGTGCCAGCACCAAGGGGAACAGGGGTCACGAGCAGTACTTC
D: TRBD2; size: .; J: TRBJ2-5; V: TRBV9; CDR3: CASSGIAGVGQETQYF; DNA: TGTGCCAGCAGCGGGATAGCGGGAGTGGGACAAGAGACCCAGTACTTC
D: .; size: .; J: TRBJ2-1; V: TRBV4-3; CDR3: CASSQDPLGNNEQFF; DNA: TGCGCCAGCAGCCAAGATCCCCTTGGAAACAATGAGCAGTTCTTC
D: .; size: .; J: TRBJ1-4; V: TRBV4-3; CDR3: CASSRWTATNEKLFF; DNA: TGCGCCAGCAGCCGTTGGACAGCAACTAATGAAAAACTGTTTTTT
D: .; size: .; J: TRBJ2-5; V: TRBV12-5; CDR3: CASGLVRGSRSVGTQYF; DNA: TGTGCTAGTGGTTTGGTACGCGGATCTCGTAGCGTCGGGACCCAGTACTTC
D: .; size: .; J: TRBJ1-2; V: TRBV10-3; CDR3: CAISESQQGSYYGYTF; DNA: TGTGCCATCAGTGAGTCACAGCAGGGGAGCTACTATGGCTACACCTTC
D: .; size: .; J: TRBJ2-1; V: TRBV19; CDR3: CASRHPQKTNNEQFF; DNA: TGTGCCAGTAGGCACCCTCAAAAAACCAACAATGAGCAGTTCTTC
D: .; size: few; J: TRBJ2-5; V: TRBV29-1; CDR3: CSLRSGETQYF; DNA: TGCAGCCTTAGGTCGGGGGAGACCCAGTACTTC
D: TRBD2; size: .; J: TRBJ2-1; V: TRBV5-4; CDR3: CASSQKENGIAGKQFF; DNA: TGTGCCAGCAGCCAGAAGGAAAATGGGATAGCGGGAAAGCAGTTCTTC
D: .; size: .; J: TRBJ2-1; V: TRBV6-6; CDR3: CASSYAGAAYNEQFF; DNA: TGTGCCAGCAGTTACGCGGGGGCCGCCTACAATGAGCAGTTCTTC
D: .; size: .; J: TRBJ2-5; V: TRBV6-1; CDR3: CASSDALAGMGETQYF; DNA: TGTGCCAGCAGTGATGCCCTGGCAGGGATGGGAGAGACCCAGTACTTC
D: .; size: few; J: TRBJ2-5; V: TRBV19; CDR3: CASSISGVPKETQYF; DNA: TGTGCCAGTAGTATTTCAGGAGTGCCCAAAGAGACCCAGTACTTC
D: .; size: .; J: TRBJ1-2; V: TRBV29-1; CDR3: CSVQRLDYGYTF; DNA: TGCAGCGTGCAACGGCTCGACTATGGCTACACCTTC
D: TRBD2; size: .; J: TRBJ2-1; V: TRBV7-9; CDR3: CASSLAPRLAVYNEQFF; DNA: TGTGCCAGCAGCTTAGCCCCGAGACTAGCGGTGTACAATGAGCAGTTCTTC
D: TRBD1; size: .; J: TRBJ2-1; V: TRBV19; CDR3: CASLDRGIDNEQFF; DNA: TGTGCCAGTCTTGACAGGGGGATTGACAATGAGCAGTTCTTC